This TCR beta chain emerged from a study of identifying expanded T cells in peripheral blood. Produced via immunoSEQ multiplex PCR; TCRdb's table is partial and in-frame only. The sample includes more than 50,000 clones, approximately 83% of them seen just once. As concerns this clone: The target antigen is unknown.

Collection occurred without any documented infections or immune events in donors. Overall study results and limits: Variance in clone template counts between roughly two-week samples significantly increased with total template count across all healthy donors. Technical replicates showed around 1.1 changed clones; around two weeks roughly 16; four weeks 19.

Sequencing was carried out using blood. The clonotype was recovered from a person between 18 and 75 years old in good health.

In DNA, the CDR3 is TGTGCCAGCAGCGTAGAGGGGACTAACACTGAAGCTTTCTTT. Translated: CASSVEGTNTEAFF. This chain joins TRBV9 and TRBJ1-1, with D maybe TRBD1 (5 bases). V dropped 0 bases and J dropped 2 bases, with 8 bases sitting between them. Germline CDR1 is SGDLS and CDR2 is YYNGEE. There are 14 residues in the CDR3.